This T cell receptor beta chain was captured by sequencing in a study of human T cells and chemical hapten exposure (dated by TCRdb to the early 2020s). In the study overall: For sensitization, 2% DPC in acetone was applied to a roughly 2 cm by roughly 2 cm area of upper inner arm skin. Throughout the study period of approximately 23 weeks, patients also received therapeutic DPC doses to the scalp every week. Patch testing on the upper back used Finn chambers containing 0.01% DPC, with scoring done after 6 days according to International Contact Dermatitis Research Group standards. Most of the patients in the cohort were female, and the cohort covered alopecia areata with under or over 50% scalp involvement, alopecia totalis and alopecia universalis. Libraries were pooled for sequencing, and variation in per-sample TCR yields was attributed mainly to small differences in library volumes within the pool. In alopecia patients, the study followed how the peripheral blood TCR repertoire changed in vivo over primary and secondary sensitization to diphenylcyclopropenone (DPC), a hapten. Blood samples were taken from patients before sensitization (week 0) and then at 2, 6 and about 24 weeks after DPC sensitization. For TCR sequencing, blood came from 25 to 35 alopecia patients at anywhere from one to four time points (pre-sensitization, 2, 6 and 24 weeks). The investigation overall reported the following: Because all patients had alopecia, a presumed autoimmune disease, the immune response of the patients might differ from that of healthy individuals. After repeated subsampling, changes were observed in the strength of the expansion versus patch-test correlation and in the threshold at which the correlation became significant. Significantly more large CDR3 similarity clusters were formed by expanded TCRs than by pre-sensitization or healthy control sets, consistent with antigen-driven responses. Patch test score was positively correlated with the number of PT1 expanded TCRs, with significance at thresholds 8, 16 and 32 but not at 4. DPC sensitization did not change how many TCRs were above 1 in 1000 frequency, and no evidence was found of alterations in global repertoire structure.

Interpreted using the paper, the time point label stands for: patch test 1, 2 weeks after DPC sensitization. The treatment or condition label for this specimen denotes: therapeutic diphenylcyclopropenone sensitization with weekly scalp DPC. Blood at each patch-test visit was drawn before the patch test was applied. Eligible patients were aged 18 to 70, diagnosed with alopecia, deemed suitable for DPC therapy, and excluded if pregnant. Total RNA was extracted from unfractionated whole blood collected in Tempus Blood RNA tubes. To note about this clonotype: Its antigen remains unidentified. There are no base qualities to consult, and no much larger clone falls within one base.

Looking up the germline V gene yields CDR1 SQVTM and CDR2 ANQGSEA. From cysteine to phenylalanine, the CDR3 is 14 amino acids long. Just the 42-base CDR3 DNA is kept, in frame starting at base 1. V is cut back by 6 bases and J by 4 bases, with 9 bases in the junction unmatched. Preparation of the library involved RACE. TCRdb lists the instrument as NextSeq 500. During library preparation, unique molecular identifiers were attached to individual cDNA molecules so that TCRs could be counted in a quantitative, reproducible way. For every blood RNA sample, sequencing covered both the TCR alpha and TCR beta chains. In the source study's methods: The median number of TCRs per sample was approximately 93,000, ranging from roughly 23,224 to 690,600. V, J and CDR3 annotation of the TCR reads was carried out using the Decombinator software suite. Every sample was subsampled to the same number of TCRs (28,000) for the PS versus PT1 abundance plots. TCRs were defined as expanded if absent before sensitization and observed at least eight times at the 2-week time point. The public reads were run again by TCRdb, first through fastp at Q25 and then through MiXCR, and only productive beta chains were kept. Every CDR3 protein is listed once, alongside the most common genes and DNA of its rows. TCRdb, not the original authors, processed these V and J calls. This sample is represented by some 110,000 distinct CDR3 sequences; 9.5% to 13% of them were singletons. Of the sample, around 1.4% is held by the ten largest clones.

The sequence was obtained from a woman aged 45 to 65 with alopecia areata. Some clones in this sample may be carry-over from other donors' samples. Recombination linked TRBV29-1 to TRBJ1-3, with 7 junctional bases fitting TRBD1. This specimen consisted of whole blood, obtained in connection with sensitization to the hapten diphenylcyclopropenone (DPC). For the CDR3, the sequence is CSVHKTGPGNTIYF. In nucleotide form, the sequence is TGCAGCGTCCACAAGACAGGGCCAGGAAACACCATATATTTT.